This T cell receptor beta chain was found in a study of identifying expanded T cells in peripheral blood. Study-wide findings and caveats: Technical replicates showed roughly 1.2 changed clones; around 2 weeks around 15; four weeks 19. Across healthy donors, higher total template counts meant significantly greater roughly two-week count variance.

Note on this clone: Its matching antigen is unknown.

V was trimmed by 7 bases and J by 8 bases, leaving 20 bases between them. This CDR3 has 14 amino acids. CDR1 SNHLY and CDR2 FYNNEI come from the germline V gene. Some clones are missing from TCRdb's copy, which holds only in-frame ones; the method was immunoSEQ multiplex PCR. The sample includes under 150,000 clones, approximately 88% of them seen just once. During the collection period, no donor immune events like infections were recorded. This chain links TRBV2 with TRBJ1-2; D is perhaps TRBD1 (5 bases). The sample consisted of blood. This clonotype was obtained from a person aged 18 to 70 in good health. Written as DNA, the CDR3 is TGTGCCAGCACCAGGGACCGGCAACCGGAAGGCTACACCTTC. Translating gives CASTRDRQPEGYTF.